The present entry profiles one T cell receptor beta chain with its context. This sample is part of a study of T cell changes during pregnancy in multiple sclerosis. The data were produced by immunoSEQ multiplex PCR, yet TCRdb's version contains in-frame clones alone and is incomplete. Here the sample spans under 95,000 clones, 85% to 95% being singletons. The length of the CDR3 is 14 residues. Germline V CDR1 and CDR2: SEHNR, FQNEAQ (reference sequence). Trimming pared 3 bases from V and 0 bases from J, leaving 8 bases between. The sample consisted of peripheral blood, taken after pregnancy. This sequence originates from a female donor with multiple sclerosis, enrolled in a pregnancy study. The V gene is TRBV7-9, the J gene TRBJ1-1; D not resolved. CDR3 coding DNA: TGTGCCAGCAGCTTTACCGGGATGAACACTGAAGCTTTCTTT. Its translation is CASSFTGMNTEAFF.